Listed below are T cell receptor beta chains from one sample, sequenced in a study of radiotherapy plus CTLA-4 blockade in lung cancer. Using immunoSEQ multiplex PCR, the repertoire was profiled, and TCRdb retains in-frame clones only, with some absent. The data contain around 120,000 clones, roughly 80% of them seen just once; the ten biggest clones take up about 5%. The input for sequencing was peripheral blood, taken from a patient treated with radiotherapy plus ipilimumab. Receptors originate from a human donor with non-small cell lung cancer who had a partial response to radiotherapy plus ipilimumab. Both conserved end residues are part of each CDR3. The D gene is left open where the match is weak. Expanded clones are given a class, and other clones once, few, many or no size at all.

-	-	TRBV30	TRBJ2-5	CAWAARTAQETQYF	TGTGCCTGGGCGGCTCGGACAGCCCAAGAGACCCAGTACTTC
-	-	TRBV9	TRBJ2-1	CASSMSSYNEQFF	TGTGCCAGCAGCATGAGCTCCTACAATGAGCAGTTCTTC
few	-	TRBV7-2	TRBJ1-3	CASSLETGVLYF	TGTGCCAGCAGCTTAGAGACAGGAGTTTTATATTTT
-	-	TRBV5-1	TRBJ1-3	CASSLGGPNTIYF	TGCGCCAGCAGCTTGGGGGGCCCAAACACCATATATTTT
few	TRBD1	TRBV12-5	TRBJ2-1	CASVGGQGYNEQFF	TGTGCTAGTGTTGGGGGACAGGGGTACAATGAGCAGTTCTTC
once	-	TRBV28	TRBJ1-2	CASSFSGNYGYTF	TGTGCCAGCAGTTTTTCCGGGAACTATGGCTACACCTTC
once	TRBD1	TRBV11-2	TRBJ1-2	CASSLVGGWNYGYTF	TGTGCCAGCAGCTTAGTAGGGGGCTGGAACTATGGCTACACCTTC
-	TRBD1	TRBV10-1	TRBJ2-1	CASSAPGQGYNEQFF	TGCGCCAGCAGCGCTCCGGGACAGGGCTACAATGAGCAGTTCTTC
-	-	TRBV4-3	TRBJ1-2	CASSPQPGGGGYGYTF	TGCGCCAGCAGCCCTCAGCCGGGGGGAGGAGGGTATGGCTACACCTTC
-	TRBD2	TRBV9	TRBJ2-3	CASTLGGRGSTDTQYF	TGTGCCAGCACCCTCGGAGGGAGGGGTAGCACAGATACGCAGTATTTT
-	TRBD1	TRBV29-1	TRBJ1-2	CSVGPVTGERYGYTF	TGCAGCGTGGGCCCCGTGACAGGGGAACGATATGGCTACACCTTC
-	-	TRBV19	TRBJ1-1	CASSIGRGGNTEAFF	TGTGCCAGTAGTATAGGTAGGGGTGGAAACACTGAAGCTTTCTTT
-	-	TRBV19	TRBJ1-1	CASSPPGSMNTEAFF	TGTGCCAGTAGTCCCCCGGGATCTATGAACACTGAAGCTTTCTTT
-	TRBD2	TRBV4-1	TRBJ2-3	CASSQDIAASGRTYTDTQYF	TGCGCCAGCAGCCAAGATATTGCGGCTAGCGGGAGGACTTACACAGATACGCAGTATTTT
-	TRBD2	TRBV30	TRBJ2-3	CAWSNPSGPDTQYF	TGTGCCTGGAGTAACCCTAGCGGGCCAGATACGCAGTATTTT
-	TRBD1	TRBV2	TRBJ1-1	CASSATGQSSTEAFF	TGTGCCAGCAGTGCGACAGGGCAATCGAGCACTGAAGCTTTCTTT